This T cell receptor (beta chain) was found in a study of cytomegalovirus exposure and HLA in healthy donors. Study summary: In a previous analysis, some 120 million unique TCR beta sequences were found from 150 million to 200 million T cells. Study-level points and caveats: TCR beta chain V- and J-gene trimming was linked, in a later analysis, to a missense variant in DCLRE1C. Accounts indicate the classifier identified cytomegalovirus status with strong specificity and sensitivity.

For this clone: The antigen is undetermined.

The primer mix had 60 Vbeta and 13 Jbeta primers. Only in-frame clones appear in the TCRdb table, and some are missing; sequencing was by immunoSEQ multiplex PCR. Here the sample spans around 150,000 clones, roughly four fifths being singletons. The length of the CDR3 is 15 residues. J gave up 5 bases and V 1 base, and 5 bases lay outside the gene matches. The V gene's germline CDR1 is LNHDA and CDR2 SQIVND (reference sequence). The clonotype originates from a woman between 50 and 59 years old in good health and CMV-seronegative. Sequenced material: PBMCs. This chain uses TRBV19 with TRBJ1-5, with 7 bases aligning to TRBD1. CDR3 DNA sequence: TGTGCCAGTAGTATAGGACAGGGATTTCATCAGCCCCAGCATTTT. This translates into CASSIGQGFHQPQHF. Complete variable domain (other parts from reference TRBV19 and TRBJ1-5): DGGITQSPKYLFRKEGQNVTLSCEQNLNHDAMYWYRQDPGQGLRLIYYSQIVNDFQKGDIAEGYSVSREKKESFPLTVTSAQKNPTAFYLCASSIGQGFHQPQHFGDGTRLSIL.